Shown below are 24 T cell receptor beta chains from a single sample sequenced in a study of monozygotic twins with inflammatory bowel disease. Reanalyzing the 5' RACE reads, TCRdb keeps one entry per CDR3 protein, without DNA. This sample carries a few hundred thousand distinct CDR3 sequences, with approximately 5.4% going to the ten biggest clones. Sample: blood. Receptor source: a human donor with ulcerative colitis or Crohn's disease, or a healthy co-twin of an affected twin (not recorded which).

CDR3 region: CASSLGQGASNQPQHF. The chain recombines TRBV12-3 or TRBV12-4 with TRBJ1-5; with no DNA, the TCRdb D assignment of TRBD1 cannot be verified. The CDR3 is 16 residues long.

V and J are TRBV12-3 or TRBV12-4 and TRBJ1-5; TCRdb gives TRBD1 as the D gene, but with no DNA this cannot be confirmed. CDR3 size: 15 residues. This CDR3 reads CASSHQGVSNQPQHF.

The V gene is TRBV20-1, the J gene TRBJ2-7; TCRdb lists TRBD1, though no DNA is available to test this call. CDR1 DFQATT and CDR2 SNEGSKA come from the germline V gene (reference sequence). The CDR3 totals 13 residues. CDR3 region: CSARVAGKGEQYF.

V and J are TRBV5-1 and TRBJ2-3; absent DNA, TCRdb's TRBD2 call cannot be checked. CDR1 and CDR2 from the germline V gene are SGHRS and YFSETQ. The CDR3 is 16 amino acids. The CDR3 sequence: CASSLVPGSATDTQYF.

The chain joins TRBV20-1 to TRBJ2-7. The V gene's germline CDR1 is DFQATT and CDR2 SNEGSKA (reference sequence). The CDR3 sequence is 11 residues long. The CDR3 is CSASEPYEQYF.

This chain uses TRBV20-1 with TRBJ1-3; the D call of TRBD1 rests on TCRdb alone, since no DNA is present to check it. In germline, CDR1 is DFQATT, CDR2 SNEGSKA (reference sequence). This CDR3 has 16 residues. CDR3 sequence: CSARVAKGGPGNTIYF.

This chain's CDR3 is CASSSRRPGVGNYNEQFF. This chain connects TRBV12-3 or TRBV12-4 to TRBJ2-1; TCRdb names TRBD1, which stays unverified in the absence of DNA. The CDR3 is made up of 18 amino acids.

This chain links TRBV6-5 with TRBJ1-2; TCRdb outputs TRBD1, but without DNA this stays unchecked. Looked up from germline, CDR1 is MNHEY and CDR2 is SVGAGI. The CDR3 is made up of 14 amino acids. CDR3 in amino acids: CASSSNRDRACYTF.

The rearrangement links TRBV24-1 to TRBJ1-4; checking the TCRdb D call of TRBD1 is not possible without DNA. Germline CDR1 is KGHDR and CDR2 is SFDVKD. The CDR3 spans 16 residues. CDR3 loop: CATSDGTGTGGEKLFF.

The gene calls are TRBV6-2 or TRBV6-3 and TRBJ1-2. CDR3 length equals 14 residues. Germline CDR1 reads MNHEY; CDR2 reads SVGEGT. CDR3 sequence: CASSYGQINYGYTF.

This chain uses TRBV7-9 with TRBJ2-3; the D call from TCRdb, TRBD1, cannot be confirmed without DNA. This CDR3 has 16 residues. Germline V gene data show CDR1 as SEHNR and CDR2 as FQNEAQ (reference sequence). CDR3 region: CASSRALKGNQDTQYF.

V gene TRBV6-5 combines with J gene TRBJ2-3; TCRdb indicates TRBD2, and absent DNA this call remains unverified. Germline V gene sequence: CDR1 MNHEY, CDR2 SVGAGI. The CDR3 runs 13 residues. The CDR3 protein is CASSYSRKDTQYF.

The chain joins TRBV6-5 to TRBJ2-7. Germline V gene lookup returns CDR1 MNHEY and CDR2 SVGAGI. CDR3 size: 15 residues. The CDR3 loop is CASSYSAGTSYEQYF.

The J gene is TRBJ1-5, the V gene TRBV30. Per the germline V gene, CDR1 is GTSNPN and CDR2 is SVGIG (reference sequence). CDR3 size: 15 residues. The CDR3 loop reads CAWSSSGTGNQPQHF. The full variable domain, in which reference TRBV30 and TRBJ1-5 provide the parts outside the CDR3, is SQTIHQWPATLVQPVGSPLSLECTVEGTSNPNLYWYRQAAGRGLQLLFYSVGIGQISSEVPQNLSASRPQDRQFILSSKKLLLSDSGFYLCAWSSSGTGNQPQHFGDGTRLSIL.

V is TRBV4-1 and J is TRBJ2-7; absent DNA, TCRdb's TRBD1 call cannot be checked. The length of the CDR3 is 15 residues. Per germline, CDR1 MGHRA and CDR2 YSYEKL. CDR3 residues: CASSQTGTAFYEQYF.

This chain joins TRBV7-6 and TRBJ2-3; absent DNA, TCRdb's TRBD1 call cannot be checked. Germline values: CDR1 SGHVS, CDR2 FNYEAQ. CDR3 length equals 16 residues. CDR3 amino acids: CASSLGTGISTDTQYF.

The CDR3 spells CASRTGTPLAEQYF. The genes are TRBV6-1 and TRBJ2-7; TCRdb's D call, TRBD2, is unchecked because there is no DNA. Germline lookup yields CDR1 MNHNS and CDR2 SASEGT. The CDR3 consists of 14 residues.

The chain carries TRBV20-1 and TRBJ2-4. In germline, CDR1 is DFQATT, CDR2 SNEGSKA (reference sequence). The CDR3 covers 14 residues. The CDR3 sequence: CSCVKALAKNIQYF.

This sequence joins TRBV18 and TRBJ2-7; absent DNA, TCRdb's TRBD1 call cannot be checked. CDR3 length: 14 residues. Per germline, CDR1 KGHSH and CDR2 LQKENI. The CDR3: CASSSGTGGFEQYF.

This chain links TRBV3-1 with TRBJ1-1; no DNA is available, so the TRBD1 call from TCRdb remains unchecked. The CDR3 has 14 amino acids. Germline V CDR1 and CDR2: LGHDT, YNNKEL (reference sequence). The CDR3 reads CASSQEYRGSGAFF.

CDR3 residues: CATSDAGTDTQYF. The V gene is TRBV24-1, the J gene TRBJ2-3. Germline loops: CDR1 KGHDR, CDR2 SFDVKD. The CDR3 has 13 amino acids.

The chain links TRBV27 to TRBJ2-5; TCRdb calls TRBD1, which cannot be checked without DNA. Germline-derived CDR1 and CDR2 are MNHEY and SMNVEV (reference sequence). CDR3 size: 14 residues. This CDR3 is CASSVDRGMETQYF.

V gene TRBV11-3 combines with J gene TRBJ2-1; TCRdb designates TRBD1, a call that cannot be tested without DNA. The length of the CDR3 is 13 residues. CDR1 is SGHNT and CDR2 is YENEEA in the germline V gene. The CDR3 loop reads CASSQDRYNEQLF.

The rearrangement joins TRBV5-1 to TRBJ2-3; TCRdb's D call, TRBD2, is unchecked because there is no DNA. The CDR3 has 17 residues. Looked up from germline, CDR1 is SGHRS and CDR2 is YFSETQ. This CDR3 reads CASSFNVAGAGTDTQYF.